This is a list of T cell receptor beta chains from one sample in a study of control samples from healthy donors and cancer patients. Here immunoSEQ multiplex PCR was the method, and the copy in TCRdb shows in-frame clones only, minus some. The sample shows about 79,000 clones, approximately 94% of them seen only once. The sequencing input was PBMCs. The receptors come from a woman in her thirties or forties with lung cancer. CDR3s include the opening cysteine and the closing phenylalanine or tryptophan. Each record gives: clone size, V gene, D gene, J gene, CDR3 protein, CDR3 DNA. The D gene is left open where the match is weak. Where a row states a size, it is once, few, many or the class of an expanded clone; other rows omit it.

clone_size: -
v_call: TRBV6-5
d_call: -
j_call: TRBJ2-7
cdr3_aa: CASSLGKGQYF
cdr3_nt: TGTGCCAGCAGCCTTGGTAAGGGGCAGTACTTC

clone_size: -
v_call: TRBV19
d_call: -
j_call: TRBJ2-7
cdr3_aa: CASSIGGFQEQYF
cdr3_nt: TGTGCCAGTAGTATAGGAGGGTTCCAGGAGCAGTACTTC

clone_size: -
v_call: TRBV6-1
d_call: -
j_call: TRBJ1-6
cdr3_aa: CASSEVQADSPLHF
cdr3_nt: TGTGCCAGCAGTGAAGTACAGGCGGATTCACCCCTCCACTTT

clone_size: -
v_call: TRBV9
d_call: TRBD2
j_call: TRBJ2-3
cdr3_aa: CASSVRSGAITDTQYF
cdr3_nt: TGTGCCAGCAGCGTAAGGAGCGGGGCGATCACAGATACGCAGTATTTT

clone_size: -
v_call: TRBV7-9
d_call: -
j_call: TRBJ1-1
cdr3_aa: CASSFGGANTEAFF
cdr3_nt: TGTGCCAGCAGCTTCGGGGGGGCGAACACTGAAGCTTTCTTT

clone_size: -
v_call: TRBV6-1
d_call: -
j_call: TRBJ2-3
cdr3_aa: CASSDGGDTQYF
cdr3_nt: TGTGCCAGCAGTGATGGGGGAGATACGCAGTATTTT

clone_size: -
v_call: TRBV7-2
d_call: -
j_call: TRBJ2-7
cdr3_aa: CASSRRPGTYEQYF
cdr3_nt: TGTGCCAGCAGCCGTCGCCCCGGAACCTACGAGCAGTACTTC

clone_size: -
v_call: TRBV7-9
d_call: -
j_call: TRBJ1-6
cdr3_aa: CASSQKDSYSPLHF
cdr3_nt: TGTGCCAGCAGTCAAAAAGACAGTTACTCACCCCTCCACTTT

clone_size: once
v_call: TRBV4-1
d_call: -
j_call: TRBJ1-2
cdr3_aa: CASSQGAIWDYGYTF
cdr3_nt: TGCGCCAGCAGCCAGGGGGCCATCTGGGACTATGGCTACACCTTC

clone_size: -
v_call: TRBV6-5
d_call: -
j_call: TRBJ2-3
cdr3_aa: CASKRSGFTDTQYF
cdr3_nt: TGTGCCAGCAAGAGGTCAGGTTTTACAGATACGCAGTATTTT

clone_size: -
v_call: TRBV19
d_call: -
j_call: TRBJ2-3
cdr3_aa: CASTKGRTDTQYF
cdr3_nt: TGTGCCAGCACCAAGGGCCGGACAGATACGCAGTATTTT

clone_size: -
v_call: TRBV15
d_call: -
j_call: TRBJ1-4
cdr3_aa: CATSRDRWENEKLFF
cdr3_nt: TGTGCCACCAGCAGAGACAGGTGGGAGAATGAAAAACTGTTTTTT

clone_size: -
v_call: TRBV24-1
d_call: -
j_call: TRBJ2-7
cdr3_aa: CATSDFYEQYF
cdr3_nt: TGTGCCACCAGTGATTTCTACGAGCAGTACTTC

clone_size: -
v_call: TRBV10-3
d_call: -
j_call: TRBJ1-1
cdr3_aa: CAISGGRANTEAFF
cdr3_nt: TGTGCCATCAGTGGGGGGAGGGCGAACACTGAAGCTTTCTTT

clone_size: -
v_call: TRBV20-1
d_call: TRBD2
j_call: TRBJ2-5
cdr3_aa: CSASRGGQGETQYF
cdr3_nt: TGCAGTGCTAGTCGGGGGGGCCAGGGGGAGACCCAGTACTTC

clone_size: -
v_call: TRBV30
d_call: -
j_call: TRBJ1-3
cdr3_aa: CASSLQGNTIYF
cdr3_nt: TGTGCCTCAAGTCTACAGGGAAACACCATATATTTT

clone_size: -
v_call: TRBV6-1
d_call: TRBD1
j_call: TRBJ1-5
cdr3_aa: CASSESLGQGYQPQHF
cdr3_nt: TGTGCCAGCAGTGAATCACTCGGACAGGGCTATCAGCCCCAGCATTTT

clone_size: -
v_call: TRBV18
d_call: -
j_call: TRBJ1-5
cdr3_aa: CASSPGRINQPQHF
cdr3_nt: TGTGCCAGCTCACCTGGACGGATCAATCAGCCCCAGCATTTT

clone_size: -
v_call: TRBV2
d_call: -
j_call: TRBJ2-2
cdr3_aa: CASSGGQVGTGELFF
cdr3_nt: TGTGCCAGCAGTGGGGGGCAGGTGGGGACCGGGGAGCTGTTTTTT

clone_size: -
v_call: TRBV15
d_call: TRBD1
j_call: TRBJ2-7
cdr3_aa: CATSAGGVVYEQYF
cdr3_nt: TGTGCCACAAGCGCAGGGGGAGTCGTCTACGAGCAGTACTTC

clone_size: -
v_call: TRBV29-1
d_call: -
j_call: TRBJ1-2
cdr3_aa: CSAQGEVRQSGVSNYGYTF
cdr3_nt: TGCAGCGCCCAAGGGGAGGTTCGGCAGAGTGGGGTCTCAAACTATGGCTACACCTTC

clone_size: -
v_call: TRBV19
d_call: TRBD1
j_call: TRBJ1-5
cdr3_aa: CASRRGQLHQPQHF
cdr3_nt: TGTGCCAGTAGACGGGGACAGCTCCATCAGCCCCAGCATTTT